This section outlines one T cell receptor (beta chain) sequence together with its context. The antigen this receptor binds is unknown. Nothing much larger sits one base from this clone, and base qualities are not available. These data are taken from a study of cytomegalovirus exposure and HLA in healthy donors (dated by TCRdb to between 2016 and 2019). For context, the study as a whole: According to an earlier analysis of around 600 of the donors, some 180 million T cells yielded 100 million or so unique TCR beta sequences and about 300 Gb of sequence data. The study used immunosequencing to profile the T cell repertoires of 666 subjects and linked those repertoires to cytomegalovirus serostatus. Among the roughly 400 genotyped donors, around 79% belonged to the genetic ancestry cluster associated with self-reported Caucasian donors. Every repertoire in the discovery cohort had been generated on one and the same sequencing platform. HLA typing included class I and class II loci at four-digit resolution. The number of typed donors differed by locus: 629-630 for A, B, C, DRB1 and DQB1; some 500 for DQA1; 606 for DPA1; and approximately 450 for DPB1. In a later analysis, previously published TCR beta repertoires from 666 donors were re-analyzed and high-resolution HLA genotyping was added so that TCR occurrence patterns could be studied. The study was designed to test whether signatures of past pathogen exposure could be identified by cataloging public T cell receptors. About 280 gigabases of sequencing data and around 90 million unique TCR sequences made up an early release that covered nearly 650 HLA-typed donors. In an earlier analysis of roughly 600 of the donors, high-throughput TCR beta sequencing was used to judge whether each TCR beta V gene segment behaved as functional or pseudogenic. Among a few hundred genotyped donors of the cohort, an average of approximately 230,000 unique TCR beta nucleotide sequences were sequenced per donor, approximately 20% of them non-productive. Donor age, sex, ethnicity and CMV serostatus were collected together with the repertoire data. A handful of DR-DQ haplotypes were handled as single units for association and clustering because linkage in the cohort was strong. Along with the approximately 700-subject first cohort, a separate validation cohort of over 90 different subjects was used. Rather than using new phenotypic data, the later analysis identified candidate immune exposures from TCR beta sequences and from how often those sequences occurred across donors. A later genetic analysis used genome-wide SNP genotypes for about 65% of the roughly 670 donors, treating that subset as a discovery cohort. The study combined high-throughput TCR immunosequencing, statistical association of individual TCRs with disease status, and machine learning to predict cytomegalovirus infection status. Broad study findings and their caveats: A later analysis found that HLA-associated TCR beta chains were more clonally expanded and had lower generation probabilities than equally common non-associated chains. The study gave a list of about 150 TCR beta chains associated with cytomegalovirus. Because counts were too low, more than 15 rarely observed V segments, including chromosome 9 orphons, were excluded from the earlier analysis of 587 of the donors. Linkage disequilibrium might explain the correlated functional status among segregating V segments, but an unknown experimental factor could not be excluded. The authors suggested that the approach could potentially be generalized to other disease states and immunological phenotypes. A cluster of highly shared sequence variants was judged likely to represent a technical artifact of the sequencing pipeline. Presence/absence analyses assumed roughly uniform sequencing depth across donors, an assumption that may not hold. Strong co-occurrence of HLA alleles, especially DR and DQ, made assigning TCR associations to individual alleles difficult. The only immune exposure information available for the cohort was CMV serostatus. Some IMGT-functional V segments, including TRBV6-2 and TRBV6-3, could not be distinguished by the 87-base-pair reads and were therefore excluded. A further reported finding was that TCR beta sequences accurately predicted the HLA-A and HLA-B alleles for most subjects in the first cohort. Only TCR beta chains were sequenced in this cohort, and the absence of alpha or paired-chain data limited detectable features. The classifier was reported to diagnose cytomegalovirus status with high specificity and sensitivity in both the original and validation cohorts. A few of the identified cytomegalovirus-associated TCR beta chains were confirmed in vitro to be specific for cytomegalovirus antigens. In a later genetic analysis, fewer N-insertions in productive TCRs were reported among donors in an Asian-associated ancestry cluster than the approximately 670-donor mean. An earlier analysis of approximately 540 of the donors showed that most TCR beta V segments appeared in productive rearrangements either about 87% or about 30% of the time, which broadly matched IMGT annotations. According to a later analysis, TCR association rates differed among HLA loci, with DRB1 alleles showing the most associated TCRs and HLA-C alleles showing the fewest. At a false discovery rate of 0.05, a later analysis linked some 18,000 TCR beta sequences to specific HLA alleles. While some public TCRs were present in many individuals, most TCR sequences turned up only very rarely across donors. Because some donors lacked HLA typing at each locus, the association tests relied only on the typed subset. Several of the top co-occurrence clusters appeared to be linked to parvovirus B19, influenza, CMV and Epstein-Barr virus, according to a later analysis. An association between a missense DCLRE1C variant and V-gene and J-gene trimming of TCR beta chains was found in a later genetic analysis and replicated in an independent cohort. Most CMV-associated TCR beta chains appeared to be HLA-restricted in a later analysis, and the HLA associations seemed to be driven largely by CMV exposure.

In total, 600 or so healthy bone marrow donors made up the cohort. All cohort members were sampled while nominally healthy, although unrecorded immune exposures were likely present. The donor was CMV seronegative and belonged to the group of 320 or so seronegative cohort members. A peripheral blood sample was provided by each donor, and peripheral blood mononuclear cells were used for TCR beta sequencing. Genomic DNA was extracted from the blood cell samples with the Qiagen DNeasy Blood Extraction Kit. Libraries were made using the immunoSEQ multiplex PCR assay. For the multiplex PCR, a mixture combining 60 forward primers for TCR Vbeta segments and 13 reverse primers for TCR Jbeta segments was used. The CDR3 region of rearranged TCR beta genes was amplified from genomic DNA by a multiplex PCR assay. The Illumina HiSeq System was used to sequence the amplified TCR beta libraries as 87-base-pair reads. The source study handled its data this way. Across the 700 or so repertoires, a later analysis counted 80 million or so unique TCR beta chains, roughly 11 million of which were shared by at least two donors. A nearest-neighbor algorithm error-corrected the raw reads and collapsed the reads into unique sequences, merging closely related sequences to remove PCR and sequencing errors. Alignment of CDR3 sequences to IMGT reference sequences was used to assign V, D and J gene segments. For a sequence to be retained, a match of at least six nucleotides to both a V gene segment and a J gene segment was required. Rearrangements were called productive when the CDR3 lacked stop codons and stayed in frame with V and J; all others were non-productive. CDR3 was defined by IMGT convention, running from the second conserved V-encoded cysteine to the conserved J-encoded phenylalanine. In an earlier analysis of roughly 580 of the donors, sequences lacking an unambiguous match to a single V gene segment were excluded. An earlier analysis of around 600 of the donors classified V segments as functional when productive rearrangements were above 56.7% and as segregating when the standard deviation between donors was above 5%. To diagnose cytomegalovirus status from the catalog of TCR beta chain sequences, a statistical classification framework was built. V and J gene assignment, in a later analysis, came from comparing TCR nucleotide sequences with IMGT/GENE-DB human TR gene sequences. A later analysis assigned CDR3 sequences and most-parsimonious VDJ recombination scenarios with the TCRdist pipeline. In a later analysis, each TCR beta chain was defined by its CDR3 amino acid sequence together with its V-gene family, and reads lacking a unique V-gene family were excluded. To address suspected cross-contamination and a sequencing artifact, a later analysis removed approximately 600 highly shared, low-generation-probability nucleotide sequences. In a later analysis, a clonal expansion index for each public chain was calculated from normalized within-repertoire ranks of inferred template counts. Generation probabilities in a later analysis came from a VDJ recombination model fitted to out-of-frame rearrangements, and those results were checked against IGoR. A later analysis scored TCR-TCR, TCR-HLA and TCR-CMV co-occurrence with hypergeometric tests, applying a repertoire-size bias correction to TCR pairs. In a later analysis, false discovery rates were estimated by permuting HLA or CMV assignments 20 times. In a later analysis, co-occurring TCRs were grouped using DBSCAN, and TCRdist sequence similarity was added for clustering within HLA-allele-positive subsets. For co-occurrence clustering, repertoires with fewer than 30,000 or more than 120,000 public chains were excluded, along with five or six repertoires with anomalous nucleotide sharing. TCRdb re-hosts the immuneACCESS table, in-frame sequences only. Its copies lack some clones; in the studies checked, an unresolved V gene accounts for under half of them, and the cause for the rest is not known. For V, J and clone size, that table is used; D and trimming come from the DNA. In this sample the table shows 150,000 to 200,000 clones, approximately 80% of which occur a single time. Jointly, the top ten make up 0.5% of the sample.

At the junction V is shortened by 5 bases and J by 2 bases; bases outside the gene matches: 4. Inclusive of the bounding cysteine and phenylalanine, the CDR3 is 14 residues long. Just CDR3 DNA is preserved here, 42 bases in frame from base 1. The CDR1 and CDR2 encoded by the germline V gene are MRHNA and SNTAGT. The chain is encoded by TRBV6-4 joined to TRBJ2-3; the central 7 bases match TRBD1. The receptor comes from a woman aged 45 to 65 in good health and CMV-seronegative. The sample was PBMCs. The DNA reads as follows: TGTGCCAGCAGTAGGACAGGAGACACAGATACGCAGTATTTT. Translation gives CASSRTGDTDTQYF.